The entry below gives a single T cell receptor beta chain sequence along with its context. This specimen comes from a study of control samples from healthy donors and cancer patients. Profiled with immunoSEQ multiplex PCR; TCRdb holds only in-frame clones, not every one. The repertoire holds roughly 150,000 clones, with 80% to 95% as singletons. With 4 bases removed from V and 4 bases from J, the gap between germline ends came to 8 bases. Germline values: CDR1 DFQATT, CDR2 SNEGSKA (reference sequence). This CDR3 has 11 amino acids. The sequence was collected from a man between 18 and 29 years old in good health. Sequencing was carried out using blood. The chain couples TRBV20-1 to TRBJ2-7, with unresolved D. The CDR3 loop is CSAMEVYEQYF. The CDR3 nucleotides read TGCAGTGCTATGGAAGTTTACGAGCAGTACTTC.